This T cell receptor beta chain was retrieved from a study of metastatic and nonmetastatic thyroid tumors. Whole-study context: Where malignant and benign thyroid patients were concerned, repertoires were compared across blood and tumor or nodule tissue.

As originally analysed: Across clinicopathological groups, CDR3 differences served as the basis for building a distant-metastasis classifier for papillary thyroid cancer. TCRdb reassembled clones from the PCR reads with MiXCR. The V and J calls and clone size come from TCRdb's table, not from the authors' own analysis. The table has about 40,000 clones, less than 20% seen once; the top ten hold around 4%. This clone was seen repeatedly, ten times or more. Its antigen is undetermined. General study findings and limits: Reportedly, malignant thyroid tumors had significantly higher TCR beta diversity than benign nodules, in blood and tumor.

The entire patient cohort was treatment-naive prior to thyroid surgery. The CDR3 has 15 residues. Trimming removed 4 bases at V and 5 bases at J, with 16 bases between. The germline CDR1 and CDR2 sequences are KGHDR and SFDVKD. The sequence was obtained from a female donor with papillary thyroid cancer or a benign thyroid nodule (not recorded which). Some clones in this sample may be carry-over from other donors' samples. The chain carries TRBV24-1 and TRBJ1-1; D possibly corresponds to TRBD1 (6 bases). The sequenced sample consisted of blood. The CDR3 nucleotides are TGTGCCACCAGTGACCCCGGGACAAGACCTACTGAAGCTTTCTTT. It translates to CATSDPGTRPTEAFF.